This T cell receptor (beta chain) was retrieved from a study of blood T cell repertoires in COVID-19 (dated by TCRdb to the early 2020s). Some background on the complete study: Samples from collaborators originated in the United States, Italy and Spain and spanned both the acute and convalescent phases of COVID-19. The material from the prospective study consisted of cDNA or gDNA derived from T cells, B-cell-depleted T cells, or PBMCs. The dataset comprised deeply sampled blood TCRbeta repertoires from subjects exposed to, actively infected with, or recovered from COVID-19. The repertoires were made available in a free public database intended to serve as a resource for research on the immune response to SARS-CoV-2. The samples were drawn from two sources: the first 160 participants of the ongoing ImmuneRACE study, and 1,000 to 1,500 subjects contributed by 6 global collaborators. A de-identified subject ID, COVID-19 status, age in years and sex were almost always included in the sample metadata. Where available, HLA class I and class II types were taken from metadata supplied by the sample provider and were not determined by assay-based typing. Summary of the overall study and its limitations: The quantity of clinical and demographic metadata differed by source and by participant and was supplied without curation.

TCRbeta CDR3 regions were amplified from genomic DNA by means of the immunoSEQ Assay, a bias-controlled multiplex PCR. For the original study's pipeline: The number of nucleated cells in each sample was estimated from the amplification of reference gene primers within the assay. Sequence reads were collapsed and filtered to measure the absolute abundance of every unique TCRbeta CDR3 rearrangement. For each sample, productive Simpson clonality was calculated by taking the square root of Simpson's diversity index across productive rearrangements. TCRdb carries this immuneACCESS record with in-frame sequences only. Its versions omit some clonotypes, under half of them owing to an unresolved V gene in the studies checked, with the rest unexplained. V, J and clone size reflect that table, while D and trimming were determined from the DNA. The sample profile shows some 60,000 clones; around 80% of them were found once. The ten largest clones capture roughly 6.9% of the sample.

According to the germline V gene, CDR1 reads SGHTA and CDR2 reads FQGTGA. Reading from cysteine to phenylalanine, the CDR3 counts 16 amino acids. The read is trimmed to its CDR3 DNA, 48 bases read in frame from base 1. Compared with germline, V lacks 4 bases and J lacks 5 bases; bases without a gene match: 11. Whole blood was collected in K2EDTA tubes by collaborating institutions according to the institutions' own protocols. Collaborator samples were shipped for TCRbeta analysis as frozen whole blood, isolated PBMCs, or DNA extracted from either sample type. A word on this clone: There is no known antigen for this receptor. Base-call qualities are not available, and no considerably larger clone is one nucleotide away.

This receptor chain uses TRBV7-3 and TRBJ2-3; TRBD1 fits 8 bases in the junction. The sequence came from a man aged 55 to 70 with acute or convalescent COVID-19. Sequenced sample: peripheral blood. The CDR3 region reads CASSSAGGQGKDTQYF. The DNA reads TGTGCCAGCAGCTCTGCGGGTGGACAGGGTAAAGATACGCAGTATTTT.